Each of the 22 T cell receptor beta chains below was sequenced from the same sample in a study of early T cells in non-severe SARS-CoV-2 infection. TCRdb passed the 5' RACE reads through MiXCR, listing each CDR3 protein once. The data contain about 90,000 distinct CDR3 sequences, about 12% of them singletons. The input for sequencing was whole blood, taken at baseline. These receptors were obtained from an adult who was a healthcare worker with PCR-confirmed SARS-CoV-2 infection or an uninfected control (not recorded which).

This clonotype was picked up a small number of times. The V call is TRBV25-1, the J call TRBJ1-1; possibly TRBD1 for D (6 bases). Germline CDR1 is MGHDK and CDR2 is SYGVNS. The length of the CDR3 is 15 residues. Trimming took 4 bases from V and 1 from J, leaving 13 bases between them. CDR3 nucleotides: TGTGCCAGCAGTGTCCCGGGACACAGGAACACTGAAGCTTTCTTT. It is translated as CASSVPGHRNTEAFF.

The gene calls are TRBV30 and TRBJ1-2; D is ambiguous. The germline V and J ends were trimmed by 2 bases and 1 base, with 5 bases remaining between them. Germline V gives CDR1 GTSNPN, CDR2 SVGIG (reference sequence). CDR3 length: 12 amino acids. The CDR3 here is CAWSSDNYGYTF. In nucleotides, the CDR3 is TGTGCCTGGAGTTCCGATAACTATGGCTACACCTTC.

This clonotype occurred a few times. The chain links TRBV29-1 to TRBJ2-3; D unclear. Germline V gene data show CDR1 as SQVTM and CDR2 as ANQGSEA. This CDR3 has 14 residues. V was trimmed by 6 bases and J by 3 bases, leaving 16 bases between them. The CDR3 reads CSVVGFLGTDTQYF. In nucleotides, the CDR3 is TGCAGCGTCGTAGGGTTTCTAGGGACAGATACGCAGTATTTT.

The gene calls are TRBV29-1 and TRBJ2-3; D is possibly TRBD1 (5 bases). The germline V gene has CDR1 SQVTM and CDR2 ANQGSEA. CDR3 size: 15 residues. V was shortened by 5 bases and J by 2 bases, with 17 bases between the two germline ends. The CDR3 region is CSVQGPGYSTDTQYF. The DNA for the CDR3 is TGCAGCGTTCAAGGGCCAGGGTATTCCACAGATACGCAGTATTTT.

In this sample, this clonotype turned up once. J is TRBJ2-3 and V is TRBV7-9, with 12 bases fitting TRBD2. V lost 1 base, J lost 4 bases, and 12 bases stayed unmatched. The CDR3 totals 19 residues. Germline lookup yields CDR1 SEHNR and CDR2 FQNEAQ (reference sequence). The CDR3 region is CASSLGAKRTSGDADTQYF. The CDR3 bases are TGTGCCAGCAGCTTAGGTGCCAAAAGGACTAGCGGGGACGCAGATACGCAGTATTTT.

This clonotype has ten or more counts. An end of the junction does not agree with germline; a read error may underlie this. The V gene is TRBV7-9, the J gene TRBJ2-1; unclear D gene. Germline values: CDR1 SEHNR, CDR2 FQNEAQ (reference sequence). The CDR3 has 14 amino acids. Here the CDR3 DNA reads TGTGCCAGCAGTTTAGCACTAACTTCTGCTGAGCAGTTCTTC. It is translated as CASSLALTSAEQFF.

This clonotype has a handful of counts. The chain joins TRBV12-3 or TRBV12-4 to TRBJ2-7; possibly TRBD1 or TRBD2 for D (5 bases each). V lost 7 bases and J 3 bases, leaving 16 bases between the germline ends. This CDR3 is 14 amino acids long. The CDR3 nucleotides read TGTGCCAGCAAAAAGGGACCGGGGCGCTACGAGCAGTACTTC. Amino acid sequence: CASKKGPGRYEQYF.

The genes are TRBV21-1 and TRBJ2-7; TRBD1 reflects the table's D call only, with no check against the DNA. TRBV21-1 is designated a pseudogene. The CDR3 totals 13 residues. For the CDR3, the DNA is TGTGCCACTATGGACTGGGGCGGCTACGAGCAGTACTTC. This gives the protein CATMDWGGYEQYF.

The chain has TRBV5-6 and TRBJ2-2; TRBD2 matches 7 bases. Germline V gene data show CDR1 as SGHDT and CDR2 as YYEEEE. The V gene end was trimmed by 2 bases and the J gene end by 4 bases; junction bases not matched to a gene: 8. The CDR3 is 16 amino acids. CDR3 DNA: TGTGCCAGCAGCTTCCTAGCGGAGGGGAGCACCGGGGAGCTGTTTTTT. This translates into CASSFLAEGSTGELFF.

Details on this clonotype: Being one base from a much bigger clone, this may be a read error. The gene calls are TRBV24-1 and TRBJ2-1; D possibly matches TRBD1 or TRBD2 (5 bases each). Germline CDR1 KGHDR, CDR2 SFDVKD. The CDR3 extends over 15 amino acids. DNA for the CDR3: TGTGCCACCAGTGATTTCCGGGACGGCACCAATGAGCTGTTCTTC. It encodes CATSDFRDGTNELFF.

This clonotype was found a few times. This chain uses TRBV3-1 with TRBJ1-1; D call uncertain. This CDR3 region has 15 residues. The V end was cut by 2 bases, the J end by 5 bases, with 15 bases between. The germline gives CDR1 LGHDT, CDR2 YNNKEL (reference sequence). The CDR3 bases are TGTGCCAGCAGCCAATTTGGGGTAAGAGGGACTGAAGCTTTCTTT. Translating gives CASSQFGVRGTEAFF.

The rearrangement joins TRBV18 to TRBJ2-3; D uncertain. The CDR3 runs 16 residues. V dropped 1 base and J dropped 3 bases, with 14 bases sitting between them. Germline loops: CDR1 KGHSH, CDR2 LQKENI. This chain's CDR3 is CASSPRIRKGTDTQYF. CDR3 sequence (DNA): TGTGCCAGCTCACCACGAATCCGTAAGGGAACAGATACGCAGTATTTT.

The table lists this clonotype with a few counts. The J gene is TRBJ1-1, the V gene TRBV18; the match to TRBD1 covers 7 bases. Trimming removed 5 bases from V and 7 bases from J; junction bases left unmatched: 10. Germline CDR1 and CDR2: KGHSH and LQKENI. The CDR3 has 14 amino acids. CDR3 bases: TGTGCCAGCTCATTCTTTGAGGGGGCGGTTGAAGCTTTCTTT. It encodes CASSFFEGAVEAFF.

This clonotype occurred a few times. The CDR3 DNA is TGTGCCAGCAGATCCACGGGGGCTCAACGATTAAGCTCCTACGAGCAGTACTTC. This translates into CASRSTGAQRLSSYEQYF. V is TRBV28 and J is TRBJ2-7, with D possibly being TRBD1 or TRBD2 (6 bases each). Germline values: CDR1 MDHEN, CDR2 SYDVKM. V was pared by 6 bases and J by 0 bases, with 24 bases between. This CDR3 is 18 amino acids long.

There are many counts of this clonotype. V and J are TRBV20-1 and TRBJ1-3; maybe TRBD1 (6 bases). Trimming shortened V by 0 bases and J by 0 bases, and 12 bases separated the two germline ends. The V gene's germline CDR1 is DFQATT and CDR2 SNEGSKA (reference sequence). The CDR3 length is 16 residues. CDR3 loop: CSARDSWGASGNTIYF. CDR3 bases: TGCAGTGCTAGAGATAGCTGGGGGGCCTCTGGAAACACCATATATTTT.

The V and J genes are TRBV7-3 and TRBJ2-1; 9 nucleotides agree with TRBD2. CDR1 and CDR2 (germline): SGHTA, FQGTGA. This CDR3 contains 15 residues. With V trimmed by 2 bases and J by 6 bases, 5 bases remained unmatched. CDR3 nucleotide sequence: TGTGCCAGCAGCTTAGGCGGGAGGGCCCTCAATGAGCAGTTCTTC. Translating it yields CASSLGGRALNEQFF.

This clonotype was seen a few times. V usage is TRBV12-3 or TRBV12-4 and J usage is TRBJ1-1, with D maybe TRBD1 (5 bases). The V and J ends lost 8 bases and 2 bases respectively, with 12 bases between them. This CDR3 has 13 residues. This chain's CDR3 is CASLRTRNTEAFF. CDR3 bases: TGTGCCAGCCTGAGGACACGTAACACTGAAGCTTTCTTT.

The V call is TRBV5-5, the J call TRBJ2-2, with D perhaps matching TRBD2 (6 bases). The CDR3 loop spans 14 amino acids. Germline V gives CDR1 SGHKS, CDR2 YYEKEE (reference sequence). Trimming removed 6 bases from V and 4 bases from J, with 13 bases in between. As DNA, the CDR3 is TGTGCCAGCACCCCCCGGGGGTCCACCGGGGAGCTGTTTTTT. As protein: CASTPRGSTGELFF.

The V and J genes are TRBV12-3 or TRBV12-4 and TRBJ1-5; no definite D call. With 3 bases removed from V and 4 bases from J, the gap between germline ends came to 7 bases. The CDR3 is 13 amino acids. The CDR3 DNA follows: TGTGCCAGCAGTTTCGGGCAGAATCAGCCCCAGCATTTT. Its translation is CASSFGQNQPQHF.

This chain uses TRBV15 with TRBJ2-1, with 8 bases lining up with TRBD2. Trimming at V came to 0 bases and at J to 5 bases, leaving 6 bases not matched to a gene. The length of the CDR3 is 16 residues. Germline-derived CDR1 and CDR2 are LNHNV and YYDKDF (reference sequence). In DNA form, the CDR3 reads TGTGCCACCAGCAGAGATCAACTAGCGGTCAACAATGAGCAGTTCTTC. Amino acid sequence: CATSRDQLAVNNEQFF.

The chain couples TRBV2 to TRBJ1-2; D is perhaps TRBD1 (6 bases). Germline assignment: CDR1 SNHLY and CDR2 FYNNEI. The V end lost 3 bases, the J end lost 8 bases, and 13 bases lay between the germline ends. The CDR3 runs 13 residues. The CDR3 coding sequence is TGTGCCAGCAGTGATTGGCAGGGGTACGGCTACACCTTC. It codes for CASSDWQGYGYTF.

This clonotype was picked up a small number of times. V gene TRBV9 combines with J gene TRBJ2-3; D may correspond to TRBD1 or TRBD2 (5 bases each). The CDR3 is 15 amino acids. The germline V and J ends were trimmed by 0 bases and 2 bases, with 10 bases remaining between them. Germline CDR1 is SGDLS and CDR2 is YYNGEE. This CDR3 is CASSVGGTYTDTQYF. As DNA, the CDR3 is TGTGCCAGCAGCGTAGGTGGGACCTACACAGATACGCAGTATTTT.